Listed below are T cell receptor beta chains from one sample, sequenced in a study of response to subunit inactivated influenza vaccine. TCRdb re-called the RT-PCR reads through MiXCR, storing one row per CDR3 protein. The table records some 540,000 distinct CDR3 sequences, under 30% of them present only once. Another study also made use of these data, one on T cells expressing NK-cell markers.

The sequenced sample was CD4+ T cells sorted from PBMCs, obtained roughly 13 days after vaccination. The receptors were gathered from a man aged 50 to 60 who received an inactivated influenza vaccine. The CDR3 runs from the conserved cysteine through the conserved F or W. The order of the fields is V gene, J gene, CDR3 protein.

>TRBV7-9|TRBJ2-3
CASSGGAGFEDTQYF
>TRBV18|TRBJ2-5
CASSPQRLNRVQRETQYF
>TRBV29-1|TRBJ2-2
CSASPQGAGPANTGELFF
>TRBV5-1|TRBJ2-7
CASSVDRSYEQYF
>TRBV6-1|TRBJ1-6
CASSMLQSSYNSPLHF
>TRBV6-5|TRBJ2-3
CASSYTGLRDTQYF
>TRBV5-6|TRBJ2-2
CASSPRQVTGELFF
>TRBV7-2|TRBJ1-5
CASRKDSYSNQPQHF
>TRBV20-1|TRBJ1-2
CSARDAGSSYGYTF
>TRBV20-1|TRBJ2-3
CSAPLSGVIDTQYF
>TRBV4-3|TRBJ2-1
CASSQYSGGDSYNEQFF
>TRBV20-1|TRBJ2-1
CSAWTSGNPNEQFF
>TRBV5-1|TRBJ2-2
CASSLQIGELFF
>TRBV20-1|TRBJ1-6
CSARDRGTTNSPLHF
>TRBV20-1|TRBJ2-3
CSAKGGTSRADTQYF
>TRBV12-3/TRBV12-4|TRBJ2-1
CASSKLANSYNEQFF
>TRBV30|TRBJ1-1
CAWSVLAGGNTEAFF
>TRBV7-9|TRBJ2-3
CASSSQPSTDTQYF
>TRBV2|TRBJ2-1
CASSGTSGRAGEQFF
>TRBV5-1|TRBJ1-2
CASSWSGGKDGYTF
>TRBV24-1|TRBJ2-1
CATSDRRLAGSKNEQFF
>TRBV5-1|TRBJ1-1
CASSLDNMNTEAFF
>TRBV11-1|TRBJ1-2
CASSLARSASGIDYGYTF
>TRBV7-9|TRBJ2-7
CASSLASGRPHEQYF
>TRBV28|TRBJ1-2
CASSLSRSPGPLYGYTF
>TRBV5-1|TRBJ2-7
CASSFNGDGGSYEQYF
>TRBV4-2|TRBJ2-1
CASSQKTGTRDYEQFF
>TRBV4-2|TRBJ2-3
CASVDDTDTQYF
>TRBV5-8|TRBJ1-4
CASSLEGGRTNEKLFF
>TRBV7-2|TRBJ1-6
CASSPTAGASPLHF